The 26 T cell receptor beta chains below were found in one sample sequenced in a study of T cells in Graves' hyperthyroidism and ophthalmopathy (dated by TCRdb to the late 2010s). Library creation used multiplex PCR. The sequencer listed for this sample is Illumina HiSeq 2000. Amplification of TCR beta CDR3 regions was carried out from RNA transcripts. For the first round of RT-PCR on the TCR CDR3, the HTBI primer set was used together with the Qiagen OneStep RT-PCR kit. The public sequencing data were trimmed at Q25 with fastp and processed into clonotypes with MiXCR by TCRdb, which kept only in-frame beta chains. Identical CDR3 proteins give one entry, which carries the most common genes and DNA. The sample table holds approximately 620,000 distinct CDR3 sequences, of which roughly 16% were seen once. The top ten hold approximately 3.5% of the sample. Sequenced: blood. These receptors were collected from a woman in her thirties or forties with Graves' ophthalmopathy.

The chain has TRBV20-1 and TRBJ2-1, with 7 bases identical to TRBD2. Per germline, CDR1 DFQATT and CDR2 SNEGSKA (reference sequence). V shed 7 bases and J 6 bases; nucleotides not matched to a gene: 12. There are 14 residues in the CDR3. CDR3 in DNA: TGCAGTGTATTGGGGCCGGGAGGAGTCAATGAGCAGTTCTTC. Translation: CSVLGPGGVNEQFF.

The J gene is TRBJ1-2, the V gene TRBV19, with 7 nucleotides matching TRBD1. J gave up 6 bases and V 4 bases, and 17 bases lay outside the gene matches. Germline lookup yields CDR1 LNHDA and CDR2 SQIVND (reference sequence). The CDR3 is 17 residues long. Here the CDR3 reads CASSTQRRRDSLDGYTF. The CDR3, as DNA: TGTGCCAGTAGTACTCAACGAAGACGGGACAGCCTAGATGGCTACACCTTC.

The genes are TRBV2 and TRBJ1-2; 11 bases agree with TRBD1. Germline loops: CDR1 SNHLY, CDR2 FYNNEI. This CDR3 comprises 16 residues. V dropped 2 bases and J dropped 8; count of bases not matched to a gene: 10. The CDR3 sequence is CASSEFTGTGGSGYTF. CDR3 in DNA: TGTGCCAGCAGTGAATTTACCGGGACAGGGGGTTCCGGCTACACCTTC.

Many counts were recorded for this clonotype. The chain employs TRBV2 and TRBJ2-1, with 10 bases fitting TRBD1. The CDR3 has 17 residues. After removal of 8 bases from V and 4 bases from J, the junction contained 14 bases not matched to a gene. CDR1 is SNHLY and CDR2 is FYNNEI in the germline V gene. The CDR3 loop is CASGYLAGQGPYNEQFF. As DNA, the CDR3 is TGTGCCAGCGGGTACCTCGCGGGACAGGGGCCTTACAATGAGCAGTTCTTC.

This clonotype has at least ten counts. This chain joins TRBV20-1 and TRBJ2-5; D may correspond to TRBD1 or TRBD2 (5 bases each). With 3 bases removed from V and 3 bases from J, the gap between germline ends came to 17 bases. The CDR3 loop spans 15 amino acids. The germline gives CDR1 DFQATT, CDR2 SNEGSKA (reference sequence). CDR3 DNA: TGCAGTGCTAGCCCCGGGACGGCTCAGAAAGAGACCCAGTACTTC. Translation gives CSASPGTAQKETQYF.

The chain combines TRBV24-1 with TRBJ2-1, with no clear D. Germline assignment: CDR1 KGHDR and CDR2 SFDVKD. This CDR3 spans 12 amino acids. V lost 1 base and J 6 bases, leaving 3 bases between the germline ends. Here the CDR3 DNA reads TGTGCCACCAGTGATTTAGTCAATGAGCAGTTCTTC. It yields the protein CATSDLVNEQFF.

The genes are TRBV30 and TRBJ2-5, with TRBD2 matching over 8 bases. V lost 1 base to trimming and J lost 3 bases; unmatched junction nucleotides: 1. CDR3 length: 13 residues. Per germline, CDR1 GTSNPN and CDR2 SVGIG (reference sequence). The CDR3: CAWSELAEETQYF. CDR3 DNA: TGTGCCTGGAGTGAACTAGCGGAAGAGACCCAGTACTTC.

This clonotype occurred many times. The chain links TRBV11-1 to TRBJ2-3; D is unresolved. The germline gives CDR1 SGHAT, CDR2 FQDESV (reference sequence). V was cut by 1 base and J by 3 bases, with 11 bases left in between. The CDR3 sequence is 15 residues long. The CDR3 here is CASSLGAVVTDTQYF. CDR3 DNA: TGTGCCAGCAGCTTAGGTGCTGTGGTTACAGATACGCAGTATTTT.

The chain joins TRBV4-1 to TRBJ1-1; perhaps TRBD1 as D (6 bases). In germline, CDR1 is MGHRA, CDR2 YSYEKL. The CDR3 is made up of 15 amino acids. Trimming left V 3 bases short and J 0 bases short, with 11 bases between. CDR3 loop: CASSQGDNMNTEAFF. The CDR3 DNA reads as TGCGCCAGCAGCCAGGGGGACAACATGAACACTGAAGCTTTCTTT.

The CDR3: CASSLNSGNQPQHF. The CDR3 coding sequence is TGTGCCAGCAGCTTGAATAGCGGGAATCAGCCCCAGCATTTT. This sequence joins TRBV7-8 and TRBJ1-5; D is ambiguous. The germline V gene has CDR1 SGHVS and CDR2 FQNEAQ. CDR3 length equals 14 residues. Trimming took 3 bases from V and 4 from J, leaving 10 bases between them.

The chain uses TRBV5-1 and TRBJ2-2, with 7 bases fitting TRBD2. V lost 4 bases and J lost 5; bases outside the gene matches: 17. Germline V gene data show CDR1 as SGHRS and CDR2 as YFSETQ. The CDR3 contains 18 residues. As DNA, the CDR3 is TGCGCCAGCAGCCCTCCCCCTAAGGAAAGGCGGGGGACCGGGGAGCTGTTTTTT. Its translation: CASSPPPKERRGTGELFF.

Comments on this clonotype: A much larger clonotype is one base distant, so this may be a read error. The chain recombines TRBV20-1 with TRBJ2-3; no definite D call. This CDR3 is built from 11 residues. In germline, CDR1 is DFQATT, CDR2 SNEGSKA (reference sequence). The CDR3 spells CSPKKRDTQYF. CDR3 coding DNA: TGCAGCCCCAAAAAGAGAGATACGCAGTATTTT.

This clonotype has at least ten counts. V is TRBV28 and J is TRBJ1-5; tentatively, D is TRBD1 (5 bases). The V end lost 2 bases, the J end lost 0 bases, and 14 bases lay between the germline ends. From germline, CDR1 is MDHEN and CDR2 SYDVKM. The CDR3 has 17 amino acids. CDR3 sequence (DNA): TGTGCCAGCAGTTTAGAAGGGGCAAGGGTTAGCAATCAGCCCCAGCATTTT. This translates into CASSLEGARVSNQPQHF.

This clonotype was observed at least ten times. The V call is TRBV30, the J call TRBJ2-7; D unclear. Germline loops: CDR1 GTSNPN, CDR2 SVGIG (reference sequence). The CDR3 covers 12 residues. The V gene lost 2 bases and the J gene lost 7 bases, with 12 bases spanning the gap. CDR3 sequence reads: CAWSNPSVEQYF. The CDR3 DNA is TGTGCCTGGAGTAACCCCTCGGTTGAGCAGTACTTC.

This rearrangement joins TRBV19 to TRBJ2-1, with TRBD2 matching over 9 bases. There are 18 residues in the CDR3. Losses at the gene ends were 0 bases for V and 2 bases for J; bases not matched to a gene: 8. CDR1 and CDR2 from the germline V gene are LNHDA and SQIVND (reference sequence). The CDR3 here is CASSIDSPTSGPYNEQFF. The CDR3 nucleotides read TGTGCCAGTAGTATAGACTCCCCGACTAGCGGACCCTACAATGAGCAGTTCTTC.

This clonotype was counted a few times. V is TRBV27 and J is TRBJ1-2; 11 bases are shared with TRBD1. Germline V CDR1 and CDR2: MNHEY, SMNVEV (reference sequence). Trimming took 6 bases from V and 4 from J; bases not matched to a gene: 4. The CDR3 has 14 residues. CDR3 coding DNA: TGTGCCAGCAGCACCGGACAGGGGGCCTATGGCTACACCTTC. Its translation: CASSTGQGAYGYTF.

The chain joins TRBV7-9 to TRBJ2-5, with D perhaps TRBD1 (5 bases). The CDR3 length is 15 residues. Looked up from germline, CDR1 is SEHNR and CDR2 is FQNEAQ (reference sequence). V was trimmed by 6 bases and J by 5 bases, leaving 19 bases between them. The CDR3 region is CASSSGIVVSETQYF. The CDR3 DNA reads as TGTGCCAGCAGTTCAGGGATTGTCGTCTCGGAGACCCAGTACTTC.

This clonotype was counted only a few times. The chain uses TRBV19 and TRBJ2-1, with no clear D. This CDR3 is 12 amino acids long. With 5 bases removed from V and 8 bases from J, the gap between germline ends came to 10 bases. CDR1 and CDR2 from the germline V gene are LNHDA and SQIVND (reference sequence). CDR3 coding DNA: TGTGCCAGTAGTGCCCAAGCTGATGAGCAGTTCTTC. It encodes CASSAQADEQFF.

The CDR3 bases are TGTGCCAGCAGTTCTCCGGGAGGACAGAGGCTCCAGCATTTT. Residues: CASSSPGGQRLQHF. The chain combines TRBV12-3 or TRBV12-4 with TRBJ1-5; weak D call: TRBD1 (6 bases). CDR3 length: 14 amino acids. The ends were cut back, 4 bases at V and 12 bases at J, with 19 bases in the middle.

Ten or more counts support this clonotype. The chain joins TRBV27 to TRBJ2-7, with D possibly being TRBD1 or TRBD2 (5 bases each). The CDR3 consists of 13 residues. Germline loops: CDR1 MNHEY, CDR2 SMNVEV (reference sequence). Deletions cut 6 bases from V and 2 bases from J, with 11 bases between. The CDR3 DNA sequence: TGTGCCAGCAGAGGGACCGTACCCTACGAGCAGTACTTC. This sequence encodes CASRGTVPYEQYF.

Many counts were recorded for this clonotype. The chain carries TRBV5-5 and TRBJ1-2, with no clear D. The CDR3 spans 14 residues. V was cut by 0 bases and J by 5 bases, with 11 bases left in between. CDR1 is SGHKS, CDR2 YYEKEE, per germline (reference sequence). The CDR3 DNA follows: TGTGCCAGCAGCTTGGCCTTGGACGGATATGGCTACACCTTC. Translated: CASSLALDGYGYTF.

This clonotype was observed a few times. The CDR3 DNA reads as TGTGCCAGCTCACCATCGGGAGCGGAGGCCTACAATGAGCAGTTCTTC. This sequence encodes CASSPSGAEAYNEQFF. This chain links TRBV18 with TRBJ2-1; D possibly corresponds to TRBD2 (6 bases). V was pared by 2 bases and J by 2 bases, with 13 bases between. Germline-derived CDR1 and CDR2 are KGHSH and LQKENI. The CDR3 sequence is 16 residues long. Complete variable domain (other parts from reference TRBV18 and TRBJ2-1): NAGVMQNPRHLVRRRGQEARLRCSPMKGHSHVYWYRQLPEEGLKFMVYLQKENIIDESGMPKERFSAEFPKEGPSILRIQQVVRGDSAAYFCASSPSGAEAYNEQFFGPGTRLTVL.

This clonotype showed up just a few times. The V and J genes are TRBV6-5 and TRBJ1-6; D unresolved. The CDR3 totals 13 residues. Trimming left V 2 bases short and J 8 bases short, with 7 bases between. From germline, CDR1 is MNHEY and CDR2 SVGAGI. CDR3 coding DNA: TGTGCCAGCAGTTACCTACAAGATTCACCCCTCCACTTT. Translating gives CASSYLQDSPLHF.

The table lists this clonotype with many counts. The J gene is TRBJ2-3, the V gene TRBV5-6; D unresolved. CDR3 length: 16 residues. Germline values: CDR1 SGHDT, CDR2 YYEEEE. V was clipped by 1 base and J by 0 bases, with 12 bases between them. The CDR3 DNA follows: TGTGCCAGCAGCTTGCAACCCGGGTTGAGCACAGATACGCAGTATTTT. Protein sequence: CASSLQPGLSTDTQYF.

The gene calls are TRBV3-1 and TRBJ1-2, with a tentative D call TRBD1 (5 bases). V gave up 1 base and J gave up 5 bases, with 11 bases separating them. Germline lookup yields CDR1 LGHDT and CDR2 YNNKEL (reference sequence). The CDR3 is 14 amino acids. The CDR3 loop reads CASSQADRPYGYTF. The CDR3 nucleotides read TGTGCCAGCAGCCAAGCTGACAGACCATATGGCTACACCTTC.

The sample holds many counts of this clonotype. The V and J genes are TRBV7-2 and TRBJ1-5, with a weak D call TRBD1 (6 bases). This CDR3 contains 14 residues. The ends were cut back, 7 bases at V and 4 bases at J, with 14 bases in the middle. The V gene's germline CDR1 is SGHTA and CDR2 FQGNSA. As DNA, the CDR3 is TGTGCCAGCAACCTGGGGGGGCTAAATCAGCCCCAGCATTTT. It translates to CASNLGGLNQPQHF.